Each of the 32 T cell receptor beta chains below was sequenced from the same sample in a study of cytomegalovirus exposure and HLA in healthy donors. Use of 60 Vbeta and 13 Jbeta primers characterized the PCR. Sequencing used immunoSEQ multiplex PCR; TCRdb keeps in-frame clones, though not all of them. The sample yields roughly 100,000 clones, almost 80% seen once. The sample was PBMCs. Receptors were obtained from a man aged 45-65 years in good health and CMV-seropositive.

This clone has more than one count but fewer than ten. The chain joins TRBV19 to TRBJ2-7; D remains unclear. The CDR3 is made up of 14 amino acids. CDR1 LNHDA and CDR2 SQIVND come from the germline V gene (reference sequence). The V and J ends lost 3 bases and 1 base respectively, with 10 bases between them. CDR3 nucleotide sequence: TGTGCCAGTAGTATCTCTCTCAGTTCCTACGAGCAGTACTTC. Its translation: CASSISLSSYEQYF.

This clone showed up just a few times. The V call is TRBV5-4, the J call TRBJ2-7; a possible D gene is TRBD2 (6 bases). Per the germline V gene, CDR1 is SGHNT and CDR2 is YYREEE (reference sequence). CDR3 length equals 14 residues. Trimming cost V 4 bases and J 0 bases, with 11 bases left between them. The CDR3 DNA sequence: TGTGCCAGCAGCCCCGGGACTCACTCCTACGAGCAGTACTTC. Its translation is CASSPGTHSYEQYF.

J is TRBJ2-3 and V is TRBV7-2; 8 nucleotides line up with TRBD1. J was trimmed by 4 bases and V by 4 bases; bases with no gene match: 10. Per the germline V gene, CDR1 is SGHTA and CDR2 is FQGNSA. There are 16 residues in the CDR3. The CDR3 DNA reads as TGTGCCAGCAGCTCTCGTACAGGGGGTCCATCAGATACGCAGTATTTT. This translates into CASSSRTGGPSDTQYF. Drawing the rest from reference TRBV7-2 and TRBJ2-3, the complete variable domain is GAGVSQSPSNKVTEKGKDVELRCDPISGHTALYWYRQSLGQGLEFLIYFQGNSAPDKSGLPSDRFSAERTGGSVSTLTIQRTQQEDSAVYLCASSSRTGGPSDTQYFGPGTRLTVL.

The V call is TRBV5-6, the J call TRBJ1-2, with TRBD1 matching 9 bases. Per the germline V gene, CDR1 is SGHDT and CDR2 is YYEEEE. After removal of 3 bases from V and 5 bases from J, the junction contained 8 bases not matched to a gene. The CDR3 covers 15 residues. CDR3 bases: TGTGCCAGCAGCTGGGACAGGGCCATCCTATATGGCTACACCTTC. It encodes CASSWDRAILYGYTF.

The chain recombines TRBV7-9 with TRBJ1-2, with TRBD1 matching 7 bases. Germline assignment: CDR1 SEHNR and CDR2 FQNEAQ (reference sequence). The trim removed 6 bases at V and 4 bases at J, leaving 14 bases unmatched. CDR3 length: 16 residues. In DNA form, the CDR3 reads TGTGCCAGCAGAAAAGGGGCCGGTGGGACAGTCTATGGCTACACCTTC. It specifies CASRKGAGGTVYGYTF.

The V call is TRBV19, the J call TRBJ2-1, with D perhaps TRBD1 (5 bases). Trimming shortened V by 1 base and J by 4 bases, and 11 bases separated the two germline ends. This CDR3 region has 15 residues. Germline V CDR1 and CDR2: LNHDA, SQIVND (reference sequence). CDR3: CASSIAMGPYNEQFF. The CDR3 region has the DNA TGTGCCAGTAGTATAGCTATGGGGCCTTACAATGAGCAGTTCTTC. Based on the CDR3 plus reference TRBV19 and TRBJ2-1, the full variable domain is DGGITQSPKYLFRKEGQNVTLSCEQNLNHDAMYWYRQDPGQGLRLIYYSQIVNDFQKGDIAEGYSVSREKKESFPLTVTSAQKNPTAFYLCASSIAMGPYNEQFFGPGTRLTVL.

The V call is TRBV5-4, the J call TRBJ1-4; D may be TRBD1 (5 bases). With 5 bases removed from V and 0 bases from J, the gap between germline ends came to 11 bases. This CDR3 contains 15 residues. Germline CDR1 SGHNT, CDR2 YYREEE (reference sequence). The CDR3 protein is CASSSDTATNEKLFF. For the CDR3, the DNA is TGTGCCAGCAGTTCGGACACCGCAACTAATGAAAAACTGTTTTTT.

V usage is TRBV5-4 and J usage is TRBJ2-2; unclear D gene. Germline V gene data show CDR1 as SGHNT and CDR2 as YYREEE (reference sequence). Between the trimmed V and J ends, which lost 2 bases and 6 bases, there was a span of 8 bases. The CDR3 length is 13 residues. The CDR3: CASSLEFSGELFF. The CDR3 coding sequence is TGTGCCAGCAGCTTAGAGTTTTCCGGGGAGCTGTTTTTT. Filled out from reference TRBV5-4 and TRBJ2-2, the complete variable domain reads ETGVTQSPTHLIKTRGQQVTLRCSSQSGHNTVSWYQQALGQGPQFIFQYYREEENGRGNFPPRFSGLQFPNYSSELNVNALELDDSALYLCASSLEFSGELFFGEGSRLTVL.

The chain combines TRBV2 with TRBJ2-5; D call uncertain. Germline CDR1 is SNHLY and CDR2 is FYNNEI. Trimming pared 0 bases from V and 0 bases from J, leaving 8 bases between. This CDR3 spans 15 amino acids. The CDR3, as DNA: TGTGCCAGCAGTGAAGCGCGGCAGAACCAAGAGACCCAGTACTTC. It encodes CASSEARQNQETQYF.

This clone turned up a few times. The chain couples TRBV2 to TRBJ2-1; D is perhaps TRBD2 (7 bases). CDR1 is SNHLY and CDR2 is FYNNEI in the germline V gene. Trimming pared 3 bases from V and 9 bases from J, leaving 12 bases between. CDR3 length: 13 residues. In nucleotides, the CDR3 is TGTGCCAGCAGTGACGGGGGGCGGGGTGAGCAGTTCTTC. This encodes CASSDGGRGEQFF.

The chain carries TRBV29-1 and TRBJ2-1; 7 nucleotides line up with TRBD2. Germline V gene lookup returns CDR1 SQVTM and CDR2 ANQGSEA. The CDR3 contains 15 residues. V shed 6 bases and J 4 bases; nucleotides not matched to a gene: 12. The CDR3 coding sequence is TGCAGCGTCACGGACGGTTCTAGCGGTTACAATGAGCAGTTCTTC. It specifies CSVTDGSSGYNEQFF.

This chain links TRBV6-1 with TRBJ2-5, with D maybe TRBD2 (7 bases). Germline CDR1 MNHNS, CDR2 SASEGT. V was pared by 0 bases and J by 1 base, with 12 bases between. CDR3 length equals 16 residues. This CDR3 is CASSEAWGGGQETQYF. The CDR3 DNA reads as TGTGCCAGCAGTGAAGCTTGGGGGGGCGGCCAAGAGACCCAGTACTTC.

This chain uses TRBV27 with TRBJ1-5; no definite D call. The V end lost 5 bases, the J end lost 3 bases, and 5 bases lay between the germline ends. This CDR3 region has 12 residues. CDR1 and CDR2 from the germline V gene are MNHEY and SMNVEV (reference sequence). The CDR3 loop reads CASSRINQPQHF. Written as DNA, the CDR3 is TGTGCCAGCAGTCGTATCAATCAGCCCCAGCATTTT.

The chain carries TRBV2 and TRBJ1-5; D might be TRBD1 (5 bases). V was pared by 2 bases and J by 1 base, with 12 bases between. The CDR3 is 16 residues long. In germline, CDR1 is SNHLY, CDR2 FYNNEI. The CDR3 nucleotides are TGTGCCAGCAGTGAATACGCGGGGGTAAGCAATCAGCCCCAGCATTTT. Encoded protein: CASSEYAGVSNQPQHF.

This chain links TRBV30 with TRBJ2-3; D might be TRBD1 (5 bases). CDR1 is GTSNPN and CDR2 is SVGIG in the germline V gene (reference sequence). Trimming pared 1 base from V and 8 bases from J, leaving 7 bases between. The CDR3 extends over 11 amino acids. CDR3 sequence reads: CAWSEQGTQYF. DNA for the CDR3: TGTGCCTGGAGTGAGCAGGGTACGCAGTATTTT.

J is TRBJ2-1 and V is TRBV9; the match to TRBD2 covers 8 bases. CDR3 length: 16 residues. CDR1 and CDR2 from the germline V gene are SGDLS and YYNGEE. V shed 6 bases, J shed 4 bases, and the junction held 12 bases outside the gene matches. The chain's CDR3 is CASTRLGAGGYNEQFF. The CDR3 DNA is TGTGCCAGCACCCGCCTCGGTGCGGGAGGTTACAATGAGCAGTTCTTC.

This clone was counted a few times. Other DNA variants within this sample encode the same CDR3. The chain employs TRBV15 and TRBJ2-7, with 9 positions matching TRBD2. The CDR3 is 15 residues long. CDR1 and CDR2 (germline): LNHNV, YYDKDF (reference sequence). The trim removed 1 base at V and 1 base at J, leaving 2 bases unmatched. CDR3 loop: CATSRALAGSYEQYF. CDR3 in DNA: TGTGCCACCAGCAGAGCGCTAGCGGGATCCTACGAGCAGTACTTC.

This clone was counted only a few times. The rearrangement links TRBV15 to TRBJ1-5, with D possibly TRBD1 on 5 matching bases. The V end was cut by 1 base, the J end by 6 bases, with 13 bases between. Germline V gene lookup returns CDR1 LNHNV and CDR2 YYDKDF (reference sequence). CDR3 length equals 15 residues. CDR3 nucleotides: TGTGCCACCAGCAGAGCATCCAGGGTTGGTCAGCCCCAGCATTTT. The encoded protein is CATSRASRVGQPQHF.

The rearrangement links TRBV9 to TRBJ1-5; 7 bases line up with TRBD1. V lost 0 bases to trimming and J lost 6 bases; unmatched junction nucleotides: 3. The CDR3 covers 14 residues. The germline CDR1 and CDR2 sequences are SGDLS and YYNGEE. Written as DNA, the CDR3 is TGTGCCAGCAGCGTAGGGGACAGTTTTCAGCCCCAGCATTTT. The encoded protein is CASSVGDSFQPQHF.

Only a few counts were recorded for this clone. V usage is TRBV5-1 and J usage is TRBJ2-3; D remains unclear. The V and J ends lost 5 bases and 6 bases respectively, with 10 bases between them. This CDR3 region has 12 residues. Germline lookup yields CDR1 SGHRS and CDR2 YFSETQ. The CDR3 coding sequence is TGCGCCAGCAGATACACCCTCGATACGCAGTATTTT. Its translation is CASRYTLDTQYF.

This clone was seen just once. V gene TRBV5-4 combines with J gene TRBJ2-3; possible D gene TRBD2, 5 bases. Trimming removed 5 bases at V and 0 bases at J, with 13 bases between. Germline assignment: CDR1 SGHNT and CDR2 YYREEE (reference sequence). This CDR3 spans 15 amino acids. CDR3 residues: CASRDPRASTDTQYF. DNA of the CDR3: TGTGCCAGCAGAGACCCGCGGGCTAGCACAGATACGCAGTATTTT.

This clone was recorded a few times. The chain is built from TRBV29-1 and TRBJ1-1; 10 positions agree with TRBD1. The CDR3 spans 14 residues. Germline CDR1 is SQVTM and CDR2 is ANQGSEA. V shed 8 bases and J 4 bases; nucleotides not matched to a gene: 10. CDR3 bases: TGCAGCTCCCGGGGGGGACAGGGGTTCACTGAAGCTTTCTTT. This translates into CSSRGGQGFTEAFF.

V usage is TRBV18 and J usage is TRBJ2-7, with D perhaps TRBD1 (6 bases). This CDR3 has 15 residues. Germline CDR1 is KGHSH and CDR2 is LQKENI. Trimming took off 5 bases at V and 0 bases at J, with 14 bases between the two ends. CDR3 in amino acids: CASSALQGSSYEQYF. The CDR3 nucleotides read TGTGCCAGCTCAGCCCTTCAGGGGAGCTCCTACGAGCAGTACTTC.

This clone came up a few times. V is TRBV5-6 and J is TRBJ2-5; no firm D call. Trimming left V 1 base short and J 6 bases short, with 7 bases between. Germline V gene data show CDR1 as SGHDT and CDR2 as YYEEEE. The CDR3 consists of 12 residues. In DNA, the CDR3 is TGTGCCAGCAGCTTGTTGGAGCAGACCCAGTACTTC. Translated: CASSLLEQTQYF.

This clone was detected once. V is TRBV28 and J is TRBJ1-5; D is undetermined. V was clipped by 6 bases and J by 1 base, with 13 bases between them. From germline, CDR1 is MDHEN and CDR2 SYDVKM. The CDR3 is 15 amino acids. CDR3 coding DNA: TGTGCCAGCAGCACAGAGGGATTCAGCAATCAGCCCCAGCATTTT. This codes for CASSTEGFSNQPQHF.

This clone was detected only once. CDR3 DNA sequence: TGTGCCAGCTCACGGGACAGGGCCAACACTGAAGCTTTCTTT. This encodes CASSRDRANTEAFF. This chain joins TRBV18 and TRBJ1-1; TRBD1 agrees at 9 bases. Germline-derived CDR1 and CDR2 are KGHSH and LQKENI. CDR3 size: 14 residues. V was pared by 4 bases and J by 2 bases, with 2 bases of the junction left unmatched.

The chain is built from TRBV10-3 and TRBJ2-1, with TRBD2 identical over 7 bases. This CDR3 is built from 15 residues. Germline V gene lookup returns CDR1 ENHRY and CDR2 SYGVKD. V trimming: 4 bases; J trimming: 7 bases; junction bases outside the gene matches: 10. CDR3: CAISGTGLPQNEQFF. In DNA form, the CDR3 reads TGTGCCATCAGTGGGACGGGACTACCTCAGAATGAGCAGTTCTTC.

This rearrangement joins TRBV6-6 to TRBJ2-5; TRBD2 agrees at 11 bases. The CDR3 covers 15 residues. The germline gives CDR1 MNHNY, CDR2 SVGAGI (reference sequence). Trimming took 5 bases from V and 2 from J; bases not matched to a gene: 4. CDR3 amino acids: CASSRLAGLQETQYF. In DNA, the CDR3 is TGTGCCAGCAGTCGACTAGCGGGACTACAAGAGACCCAGTACTTC.

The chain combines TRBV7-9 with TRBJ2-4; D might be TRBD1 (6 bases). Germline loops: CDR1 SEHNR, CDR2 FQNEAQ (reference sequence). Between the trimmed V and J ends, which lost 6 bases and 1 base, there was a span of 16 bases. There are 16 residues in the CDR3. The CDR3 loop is CASSATGIGAKNIQYF. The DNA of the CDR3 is TGTGCCAGCAGTGCAACAGGGATTGGGGCCAAAAACATTCAGTACTTC.

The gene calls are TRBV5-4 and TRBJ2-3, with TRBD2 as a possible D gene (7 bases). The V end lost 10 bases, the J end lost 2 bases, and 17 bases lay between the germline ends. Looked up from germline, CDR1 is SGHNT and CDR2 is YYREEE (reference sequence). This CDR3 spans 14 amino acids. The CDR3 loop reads CAYRGAGHTDTQYF. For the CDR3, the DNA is TGTGCCTACCGAGGAGCGGGACACACAGATACGCAGTATTTT.

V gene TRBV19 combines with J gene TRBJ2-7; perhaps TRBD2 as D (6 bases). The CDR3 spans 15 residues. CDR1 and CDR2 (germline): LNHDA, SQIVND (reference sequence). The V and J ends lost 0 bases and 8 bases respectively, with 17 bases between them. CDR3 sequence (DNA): TGTGCCAGTAGTATAGATGGGGGGATCGCGGCTCAGCAGTACTTC. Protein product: CASSIDGGIAAQQYF.

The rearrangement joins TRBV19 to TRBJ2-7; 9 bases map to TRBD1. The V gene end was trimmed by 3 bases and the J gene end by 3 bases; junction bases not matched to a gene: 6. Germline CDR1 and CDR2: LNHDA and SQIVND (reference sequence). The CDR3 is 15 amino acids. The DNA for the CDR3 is TGTGCCAGTAGTATCGCCATGGGACAGGGCTACGAGCAGTACTTC. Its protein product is CASSIAMGQGYEQYF.